Listed here are 2 T cell receptor beta chains from one sample, sequenced in a study of Ad26.COV2.S vaccination and SARS-CoV-2 variants. Indicated treatment: around 19 received Ad26.COV2.S at low or high dose, single or two shots; several received placebo; per-sample allocation not given. Samples analyzed were those drawn on day 63 after the first vaccine or placebo injection. Profiling relied on immunoSEQ multiplex PCR, and the TCRdb table lists in-frame clones only, not all of them. Of more than 350,000 clones in the sample, over 75% are singletons; the top ten hold approximately 12%. The specimen comprised peripheral blood, sampled in a trial of Ad26.COV2.S vaccine versus placebo. The receptors shown here come from a person aged 18-65 years who received the Ad26.COV2.S COVID-19 vaccine or a placebo.

The chain is built from TRBV9 and TRBJ2-3; 7 bases map to TRBD2. CDR1 is SGDLS and CDR2 is YYNGEE in the germline V gene. The CDR3 covers 15 residues. With V trimmed by 4 bases and J by 5 bases, 10 bases remained unmatched. This CDR3 is CASSFSGWTIDTQYF. The CDR3 DNA sequence: TGTGCCAGCAGCTTTAGCGGGTGGACCATAGATACGCAGTATTTT. Complete variable domain (other parts from reference TRBV9 and TRBJ2-3): DSGVTQTPKHLITATGQRVTLRCSPRSGDLSVYWYQQSLDQGLQFLIQYYNGEERAKGNILERFSAQQFPDLHSELNLSSLELGDSALYFCASSFSGWTIDTQYFGPGTRLTVL.

This clone was seen once. The genes are TRBV7-6 and TRBJ2-3, with TRBD2 identical over 7 bases. The J segment lost 3 bases and the V segment lost 1 base, leaving 7 bases of the junction unmatched. CDR3 length: 16 amino acids. In germline, CDR1 is SGHVS, CDR2 FNYEAQ. CDR3 coding DNA: TGTGCCAGCAGCTTAGGGGCTAGCGGAAATACAGATACGCAGTATTTT. Its protein product is CASSLGASGNTDTQYF.